There are many counts of the clone carrying this T cell receptor (beta chain). Its antigen is as yet unknown. This entry is derived from a study of CD8 T cells in ankylosing spondylitis. General study findings and limits: Within ankylosing spondylitis blood, a TCR beta motif made up of seven to nine highly homologous variants appeared to be characteristic. Enrichment of disease-linked clones was reportedly significant in matched ankylosing spondylitis synovial fluid. In the blood and synovial fluid of reactive arthritis, some motif variants had been previously reported.

Quantitative 5'-RACE with molecular barcodes generated TCR beta libraries. TCRdb itself ran the 5' RACE reads through MiXCR, one entry per CDR3 protein. The table includes some 300,000 distinct CDR3 sequences, around 21% detected once. This sequence was found in a female donor with ankylosing spondylitis or in good health (not recorded which). Sequencing used blood, either unsorted or a sorted T cell fraction (not recorded which).

The CDR3 protein is CSVDAAGKTQYF. Written as DNA, the CDR3 is TGCAGCGTTGATGCAGCGGGAAAGACCCAGTACTTC. The chain carries TRBV29-1 and TRBJ2-5, with 7 bases fitting TRBD2. With 3 bases clipped from V and 6 bases from J, the junction kept 4 bases outside the gene matches. Germline assignment: CDR1 SQVTM and CDR2 ANQGSEA. The CDR3 totals 12 residues.